This TCR beta chain was found in a study of blood T cell repertoires in COVID-19 (dated by TCRdb to 2020 to 2022). Study-level background: Samples from collaborators originated in the United States, Italy and Spain and spanned both the acute and convalescent phases of COVID-19. The samples were drawn from the first 160 participants of the ongoing ImmuneRACE study and from more than 1,000 subjects provided by 6 global collaborators. Nearly every sample came with metadata listing a de-identified subject ID, COVID-19 status, age in years and sex. The material from the prospective study consisted of cDNA or gDNA derived from T cells, B-cell-depleted T cells, or PBMCs. HLA class I and class II types, where available, came from metadata supplied by the sample provider rather than from assay-based typing. Subjects who had been exposed to COVID-19, were actively infected with it, or had recovered from it provided the deeply sampled blood TCRbeta repertoires that made up the dataset. The repertoires were made available in a free public database intended to serve as a resource for research on the immune response to SARS-CoV-2. What the authors observed across the whole study: Clinical and demographic metadata were provided uncurated, with the amount varying by source and participant.

Collaborating institutions collected whole blood in K2EDTA tubes following their own protocols. Collaborator samples were shipped for TCRbeta analysis as frozen whole blood, isolated PBMCs, or DNA extracted from either sample type. Turning to this clone: Its antigen specificity is not known. Qualities for individual bases were not recorded, and no much larger clone is one base off.

The immunoSEQ Assay, a bias-controlled multiplex PCR, was used to amplify TCRbeta CDR3 regions from genomic DNA. Per the authors' processing: The number of nucleated cells in each sample was estimated by amplification of reference gene primers within the assay. To quantify the absolute abundance of each unique TCRbeta CDR3 rearrangement, sequence reads were collapsed and filtered. For each sample, productive Simpson clonality was calculated as the square root of Simpson's diversity index over productive rearrangements. TCRdb retrieved this table from immuneACCESS and kept in-frame rearrangements only. Not all clones are present; in checked studies, unresolved V genes account for under half, and no reason is known for the remainder. The DNA gave D and trimming, while V, J and clone size come from that table. A total of fewer than 120,000 clones appear in this sample, about three quarters of them only once. The ten top clones hold approximately 16% of the sample.

The CDR3 numbers 16 residues from cysteine through phenylalanine. CDR3 DNA only is kept here, 48 bases in frame from base 1. V ends up 1 base short and J 6 bases short, with an unmatched junction base count of 5. The germline V gene encodes CDR1 SEHNR and CDR2 FQNEAQ (reference sequence). This receptor was taken from a woman older than 75 with active or convalescent COVID-19. Sequenced material: peripheral blood. The sequence is built from TRBV7-9 and TRBJ2-3; TRBD2 agrees with 12 junctional bases. The CDR3 is CASSLVGLAGGDTQYF. The nucleotide sequence reads as follows: TGTGCCAGCAGCTTAGTGGGCCTAGCGGGAGGGGATACGCAGTATTTT.